This TCR beta chain stems from a study of OX40 agonist ivuxolimab in advanced cancers. Background on the whole study: Ivuxolimab was an agonistic, fully human IgG2 monoclonal antibody directed against OX40 (CD134), a costimulatory receptor. Intravenous ivuxolimab was administered to patients every 2 weeks at six dose levels: 0.01, 0.1, 0.3, 1.5, 3 and 10 mg/kg. Among the approximately 50 dose-escalation patients, 19 had hepatocellular carcinoma, 15 or so melanoma, 9 renal cell carcinoma and 9 head and neck cancer. In the dose-escalation cohort, approximately 83% of patients were male, and the mean age was approximately 60 years with a range of about 20 to 80. Prior anti-PD-1, anti-PD-L1 or anti-CTLA-4 therapy was permitted, and checkpoint inhibitors had been received by roughly 42% of dose-escalation patients. Partial responses were achieved by three dose-escalation patients, of whom one had hepatocellular carcinoma and two had cutaneous melanoma. Peripheral TCRbeta sequencing aimed to test whether ivuxolimab altered TCR sequence diversity and caused clonal T-cell expansion. The paper reports the monotherapy dose-escalation portion (N = 52 patients) of the phase I ivuxolimab trial. Points the paper makes about the study in general: The antigen specificity of the clonally expanded peripheral T cells was not determined. Low levels of normalized T-cell clonal expansion were also seen in some patients who did not respond. At doses of 0.1 to 3.0 mg/kg, clonal expansion of both CD4+ and CD8+ blood T cells was observed from baseline to week 6. In the 0.1-3.0 mg/kg groups, partial responders were among the patients with the lowest normalized peripheral clonal expansion, particularly in CD8+ T cells. On average, CD8+ T cells showed more expanded clones than CD4+ T cells after ivuxolimab.

Taken from cysteine to phenylalanine, the CDR3 has 15 residues. Only the CDR3 portion is preserved as DNA: 45 bases, with reading frame beginning at the first base. CDR1 and CDR2 were assigned from the germline V gene as SGHTA and FQGNSA. V drops 1 base and J drops 4 bases, leaving 13 bases in between. Genomic DNA was isolated from the sorted cells so that the TCRbeta CDR3 region could be sequenced. TCRbeta CDR3 regions were sequenced using the immunoSEQ Assay. TCRdb retrieved this table from immuneACCESS and kept in-frame rearrangements only. Not all clones are present; in checked studies, unresolved V genes account for under half, and no reason is known for the remainder. This sample has approximately 41,000 clones in its table, and roughly nine tenths of those were observed once. The ten biggest clones cover about 0.6% of the sample. The trial excluded patients who had a history of autoimmune disease or who were on systemic immunosuppression. In every dose cohort, peripheral blood was drawn for TCR sequencing at baseline, cycle 4 day 1, and cycle 7 day 1. Samples came from an open-label, multicenter, first-in-human phase I dose-escalation trial of ivuxolimab. Adults with locally advanced or metastatic melanoma, renal cell carcinoma, hepatocellular carcinoma or head and neck squamous cell carcinoma were enrolled in the trial. Before TCR sequencing, CD4+ T cells and CD8+ T cells from peripheral blood were sorted into separate populations.

This clone was observed a single time. What antigen it recognizes has not been identified. No base qualities exist here, and no much larger clone lies one base off it. The sequence came from an adult with an advanced solid tumor such as melanoma, head and neck, liver or kidney cancer. The chain joins TRBV7-2 to TRBJ1-2; the D gene cannot be resolved reliably. The sample consisted of CD4+ or CD8+ T cells sorted from blood, taken in a trial of the OX40 agonist ivuxolimab. The DNA reads as follows: TGTGCCAGCAGCTTAGACTCTCAGAGGATCTATGGCTACACCTTC. It is translated as CASSLDSQRIYGYTF.